These 5 T cell receptor beta chains were sequenced from one sample in a study of blood T cell repertoires in COVID-19. The method was immunoSEQ multiplex PCR; TCRdb's version includes in-frame clones alone and lacks a portion of them. The table records 23,000 or so clones, more than 80% of them present only once. The sample comprised peripheral blood. All receptors come from a human donor in a cohort sampled during active COVID-19.

The rearrangement links TRBV3-1 (or the pseudogene TRBV3-2) to TRBJ2-1; 8 bases fit TRBD2. The V gene end was trimmed by 1 base and the J gene end by 8 bases; junction bases not matched to a gene: 16. CDR1 is LGHDT, CDR2 YNNKEL, per germline (reference sequence). This CDR3 contains 18 residues. CDR3 loop: CASSQAGLLLAVLDEQFF. The CDR3 DNA is TGTGCCAGCAGCCAAGCAGGCCTATTACTAGCGGTATTGGATGAGCAGTTCTTC.

V usage is TRBV9 and J usage is TRBJ1-1; D not certain. The CDR3 contains 13 residues. The V end lost 0 bases, the J end lost 4 bases, and 7 bases lay between the germline ends. Germline CDR1 SGDLS, CDR2 YYNGEE. The DNA for the CDR3 is TGTGCCAGCAGCGTAGGGCCCTCCACTGAAGCTTTCTTT. This gives the protein CASSVGPSTEAFF.

The V gene is TRBV28, the J gene TRBJ2-3; TRBD1 matches 7 bases. V shed 5 bases and J 1 base; nucleotides not matched to a gene: 9. There are 16 residues in the CDR3. Germline V gives CDR1 MDHEN, CDR2 SYDVKM. The CDR3 DNA reads TGTGCCAGCAGTCCCCGGGTAGGGGGCGGCACAGATACGCAGTATTTT. Residues: CASSPRVGGGTDTQYF.

The chain joins TRBV14 to TRBJ1-1; D may be TRBD1 (5 bases). CDR1 is SGHDN, CDR2 FVKESK, per germline. CDR3 length equals 13 residues. V was clipped by 7 bases and J by 0 bases, with 9 bases between them. CDR3 in amino acids: CASTWGVNTEAFF. CDR3 nucleotides: TGTGCCAGCACCTGGGGGGTGAACACTGAAGCTTTCTTT.

This chain joins TRBV5-6 and TRBJ2-5, with 14 bases aligning to TRBD2. CDR3 length: 16 amino acids. V shed 4 bases and J 4 bases; nucleotides not matched to a gene: 6. Germline V gene data show CDR1 as SGHDT and CDR2 as YYEEEE. The CDR3 DNA follows: TGTGCCAGCAGCCTGCCCGGGACTAGCGGGAGAGAGACCCAGTACTTC. Translation: CASSLPGTSGRETQYF.